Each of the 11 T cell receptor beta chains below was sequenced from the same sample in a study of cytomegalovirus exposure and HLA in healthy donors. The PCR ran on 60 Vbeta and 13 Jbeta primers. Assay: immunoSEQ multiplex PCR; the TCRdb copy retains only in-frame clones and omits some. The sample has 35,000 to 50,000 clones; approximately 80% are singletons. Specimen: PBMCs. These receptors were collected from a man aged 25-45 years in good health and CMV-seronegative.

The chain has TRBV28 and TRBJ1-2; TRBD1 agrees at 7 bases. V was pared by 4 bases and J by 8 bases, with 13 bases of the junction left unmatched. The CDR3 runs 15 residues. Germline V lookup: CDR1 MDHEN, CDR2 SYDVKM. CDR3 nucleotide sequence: TGTGCCAGCAGTTACCATACAGGGGCCGCCTCGGGCTACACCTTC. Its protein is CASSYHTGAASGYTF.

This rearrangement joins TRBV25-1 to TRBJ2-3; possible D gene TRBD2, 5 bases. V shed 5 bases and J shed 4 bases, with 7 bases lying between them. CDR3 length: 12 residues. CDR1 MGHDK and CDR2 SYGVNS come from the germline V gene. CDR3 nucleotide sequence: TGTGCCAGCAGTCGAGCGGCAGATACGCAGTATTTT. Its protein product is CASSRAADTQYF.

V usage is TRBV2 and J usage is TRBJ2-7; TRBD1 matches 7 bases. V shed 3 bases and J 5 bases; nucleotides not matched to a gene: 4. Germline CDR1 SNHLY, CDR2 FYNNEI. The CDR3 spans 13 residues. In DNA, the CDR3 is TGTGCCAGCAGTGATTTAGGGGGCGACGAGCAGTACTTC. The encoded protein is CASSDLGGDEQYF. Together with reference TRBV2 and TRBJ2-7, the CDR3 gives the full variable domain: EPEVTQTPSHQVTQMGQEVILRCVPISNHLYFYWYRQILGQKVEFLVSFYNNEISEKSEIFDDQFSVERPDGSNFTLKIRSTKLEDSAMYFCASSDLGGDEQYFGPGTRLTVT.

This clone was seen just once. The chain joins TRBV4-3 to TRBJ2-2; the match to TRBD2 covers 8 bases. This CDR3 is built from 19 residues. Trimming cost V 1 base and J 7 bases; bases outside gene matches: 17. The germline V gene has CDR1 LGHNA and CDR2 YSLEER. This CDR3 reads CASSQGGERETGEGGELFF. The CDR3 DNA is TGCGCCAGCAGCCAAGGGGGTGAGCGGGAGACCGGGGAGGGCGGGGAGCTGTTTTTT.

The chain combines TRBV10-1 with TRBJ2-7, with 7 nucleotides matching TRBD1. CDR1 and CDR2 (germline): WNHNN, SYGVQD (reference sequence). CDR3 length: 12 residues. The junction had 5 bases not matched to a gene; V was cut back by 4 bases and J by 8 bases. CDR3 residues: CASSVTGEKQYF. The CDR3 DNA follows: TGCGCCAGCAGTGTCACAGGGGAAAAGCAGTACTTC.

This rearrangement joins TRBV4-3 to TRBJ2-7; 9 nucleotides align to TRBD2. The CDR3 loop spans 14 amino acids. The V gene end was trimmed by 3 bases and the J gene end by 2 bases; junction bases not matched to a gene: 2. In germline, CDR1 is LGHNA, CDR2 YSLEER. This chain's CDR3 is CASSQREGPYEQYF. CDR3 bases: TGCGCCAGCAGCCAGCGGGAGGGCCCCTACGAGCAGTACTTC.

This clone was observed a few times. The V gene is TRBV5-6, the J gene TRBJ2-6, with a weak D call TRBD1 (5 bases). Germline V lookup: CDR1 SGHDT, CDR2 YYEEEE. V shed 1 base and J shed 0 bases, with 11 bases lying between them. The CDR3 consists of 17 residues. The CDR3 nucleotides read TGTGCCAGCAGCTTGTACAGGTTTAGCTCTGGGGCCAACGTCCTGACTTTC. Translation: CASSLYRFSSGANVLTF.

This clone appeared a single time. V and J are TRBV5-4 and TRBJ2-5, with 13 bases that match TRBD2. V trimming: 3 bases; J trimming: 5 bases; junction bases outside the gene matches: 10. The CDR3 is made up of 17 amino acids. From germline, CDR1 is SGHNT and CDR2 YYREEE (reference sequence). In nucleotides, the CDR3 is TGTGCCAGCAGCTCTGGGACTAGCGGGGCGTGGGTCGAGACCCAGTACTTC. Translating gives CASSSGTSGAWVETQYF.

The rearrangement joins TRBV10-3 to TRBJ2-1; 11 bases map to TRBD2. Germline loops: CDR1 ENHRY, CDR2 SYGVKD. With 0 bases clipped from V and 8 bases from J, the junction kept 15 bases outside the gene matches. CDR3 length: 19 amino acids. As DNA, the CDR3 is TGTGCCATCAGTGAGTCACTATGGGCGGCTAGCGGGAGGTCGGATGAGCAGTTCTTC. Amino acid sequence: CAISESLWAASGRSDEQFF.

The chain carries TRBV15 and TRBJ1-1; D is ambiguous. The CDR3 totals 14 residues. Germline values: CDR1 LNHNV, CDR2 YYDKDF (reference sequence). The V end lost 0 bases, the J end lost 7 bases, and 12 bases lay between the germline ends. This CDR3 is CATSRDRVAGEAFF. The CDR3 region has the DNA TGTGCCACCAGCAGAGATCGGGTTGCTGGTGAAGCTTTCTTT.

The CDR3 region is CASSVGTGGFPEQYF. In DNA form, the CDR3 reads TGTGCCAGCAGCGTAGGGACAGGGGGGTTCCCCGAGCAGTACTTC. This sequence joins TRBV7-2 and TRBJ2-7; TRBD1 matches at 11 bases. After removal of 5 bases from V and 6 bases from J, the junction contained 9 bases not matched to a gene. The germline CDR1 and CDR2 sequences are SGHTA and FQGNSA. CDR3 length: 15 amino acids.